These 26 T cell receptor beta chains originate from one sample sequenced in a study of OX40 agonist ivuxolimab in advanced cancers. This table comes from immunoSEQ multiplex PCR, and its TCRdb copy is limited to in-frame clones, with some not included. The sample contains about 94,000 clones, more than 75% of which appear only once. The source material was CD4+ or CD8+ T cells sorted from blood, sampled in a trial of the OX40 agonist ivuxolimab. All receptors come from an adult with an advanced solid tumor such as melanoma, head and neck, liver or kidney cancer.

The sample holds one count of this clone. V and J are TRBV19 and TRBJ1-2; 7 bases fit TRBD1. This CDR3 is built from 15 residues. Trimming removed 3 bases from V and 4 bases from J; junction bases left unmatched: 8. Germline CDR1 reads LNHDA; CDR2 reads SQIVND (reference sequence). The CDR3 DNA reads TGTGCCAGTAGTATGAGTTTAGGGGGCGGCTATGGCTACACCTTC. It translates to CASSMSLGGGYGYTF.

The chain recombines TRBV6-6 with TRBJ2-7; TRBD1 aligns across 11 bases. Germline lookup yields CDR1 MNHNY and CDR2 SVGAGI (reference sequence). Trimming at V came to 7 bases and at J to 7 bases, leaving 6 bases not matched to a gene. The CDR3 length is 13 residues. Written as DNA, the CDR3 is TGTGCCAGCACCGGACAGGGGGCCGGAGAGCAGTACTTC. Translated, it gives CASTGQGAGEQYF.

This chain links TRBV5-5 with TRBJ1-2; D is unresolved. The CDR3 is 14 amino acids. The V gene lost 3 bases and the J gene lost 8 bases, with 17 bases spanning the gap. The germline V gene has CDR1 SGHKS and CDR2 YYEKEE (reference sequence). CDR3 nucleotide sequence: TGTGCCAGCAGCTCAACTACAGAGACGAAGGGCTACACCTTC. Protein product: CASSSTTETKGYTF.

In its sample, this clone was seen once. The rearrangement uses TRBV11-3 and TRBJ2-5, with D hard to call. CDR1 is SGHNT and CDR2 is YENEEA in the germline V gene. V lost 3 bases and J 5 bases, leaving 10 bases between the germline ends. The CDR3 is made up of 13 amino acids. The CDR3 is CASSFSPGETQYF. In DNA form, the CDR3 reads TGTGCCAGCAGCTTCTCTCCCGGGGAGACCCAGTACTTC.

The chain links TRBV5-1 to TRBJ1-4; the D gene is possibly TRBD1 (5 bases). The germline V and J ends were trimmed by 4 bases and 0 bases, with 7 bases remaining between them. The CDR3 is made up of 14 amino acids. The V gene's germline CDR1 is SGHRS and CDR2 YFSETQ. CDR3 nucleotide sequence: TGCGCCAGCAGCGTGACAGCAACTAATGAAAAACTGTTTTTT. Translated: CASSVTATNEKLFF. Full variable domain (rest looked up from reference TRBV5-1 and TRBJ1-4): KAGVTQTPRYLIKTRGQQVTLSCSPISGHRSVSWYQQTPGQGLQFLFEYFSETQRNKGNFPGRFSGRQFSNSRSEMNVSTLELGDSALYLCASSVTATNEKLFFGSGTQLSVL.

Only a few counts were recorded for this clone. This chain links TRBV14 with TRBJ1-1; D is undetermined. Trimming removed 0 bases from V and 4 bases from J, with 12 bases in between. Germline CDR1 is SGHDN and CDR2 is FVKESK. CDR3 length: 15 residues. The CDR3 loop reads CASSQEYTRVTEAFF. The CDR3 DNA reads TGTGCCAGCAGCCAAGAATACACTCGGGTCACTGAAGCTTTCTTT.

This rearrangement joins TRBV5-4 to TRBJ2-4, with no clear D. Germline-derived CDR1 and CDR2 are SGHNT and YYREEE (reference sequence). The germline V and J ends were trimmed by 2 bases and 4 bases, with 4 bases remaining between them. The CDR3 contains 12 residues. The CDR3 coding sequence is TGTGCCAGCAGCTTTGGGAAAAACATTCAGTACTTC. Its translation: CASSFGKNIQYF.

The chain employs TRBV27 and TRBJ1-6; 7 positions match TRBD1. From germline, CDR1 is MNHEY and CDR2 SMNVEV (reference sequence). The CDR3 is 18 amino acids. Trimming took 2 bases from V and 0 from J; bases not matched to a gene: 7. The CDR3 nucleotides read TGTGCCAGCAGTTTAAACAGGGGACCCATCTCCTATAATTCACCCCTCCACTTT. It translates to CASSLNRGPISYNSPLHF.

This chain links TRBV10-3 with TRBJ2-1; D possibly uses TRBD1 or TRBD2 (5 bases each). V was clipped by 5 bases and J by 2 bases, with 10 bases between them. From germline, CDR1 is ENHRY and CDR2 SYGVKD. The length of the CDR3 is 14 residues. The CDR3 DNA follows: TGTGCCATCAGTTTTGGGACGACCTACAATGAGCAGTTCTTC. It specifies CAISFGTTYNEQFF.

This clone was counted once. The chain recombines TRBV5-1 with TRBJ1-1; D is ambiguous. The CDR3 covers 13 residues. CDR1 is SGHRS, CDR2 YFSETQ, per germline. Between the trimmed V and J ends, which lost 1 base and 6 bases, there was a span of 10 bases. The CDR3 DNA reads TGCGCCAGCAGCTTGCGGGCCGACGCTGAAGCTTTCTTT. It encodes CASSLRADAEAFF.

This clone was seen once. The V and J genes are TRBV9 and TRBJ2-5; 8 positions agree with TRBD2. V shed 0 bases and J 4 bases; nucleotides not matched to a gene: 5. The CDR3 contains 15 residues. Germline CDR1 reads SGDLS; CDR2 reads YYNGEE. The CDR3 nucleotides are TGTGCCAGCAGCGTAGACCGGGGGGGCCTAGAGACCCAGTACTTC. Translating it yields CASSVDRGGLETQYF.

V gene TRBV5-1 combines with J gene TRBJ2-3; TRBD2 matches 8 bases. Unmatched junction bases numbered 6, after V lost 0 bases and J lost 3 bases. The germline CDR1 and CDR2 sequences are SGHRS and YFSETQ. The CDR3 has 16 residues. The CDR3 is CASSLAGGVGTDTQYF. Here the CDR3 DNA reads TGCGCCAGCAGCTTGGCGGGAGGGGTTGGGACAGATACGCAGTATTTT.

This clone was recorded only once. In DNA form, the CDR3 reads TGCAGTGCCGGGAGGGGGCAGACGGCTTTCTTT. This codes for CSAGRGQTAFF. J is TRBJ1-1 and V is TRBV20-1, with 7 bases aligning to TRBD1. CDR3 length equals 11 residues. V shed 6 bases, J shed 11 bases, and the junction held 9 bases outside the gene matches. The germline gives CDR1 DFQATT, CDR2 SNEGSKA (reference sequence).

This chain uses TRBV6-1 with TRBJ1-1; unclear D gene. From germline, CDR1 is MNHNS and CDR2 SASEGT. This CDR3 spans 8 amino acids. V was trimmed by 0 bases and J by 13 bases, leaving 0 bases between them. The CDR3 loop reads CASSEAFF. The DNA for the CDR3 is TGTGCCAGCAGTGAAGCTTTCTTT.

The V and J genes are TRBV19 and TRBJ1-4; D is unclear. This CDR3 region has 14 residues. CDR1 is LNHDA, CDR2 SQIVND, per germline (reference sequence). V lost 1 base and J 5 bases, leaving 8 bases between the germline ends. The CDR3 loop is CASSIGWRNEKLFF. CDR3 in DNA: TGTGCCAGTAGTATAGGCTGGCGCAATGAAAAACTGTTTTTT.

The V gene is TRBV19, the J gene TRBJ1-2; TRBD1 agrees at 7 bases. The CDR3 is 16 residues long. V lost 3 bases, J lost 0 bases, and 7 bases stayed unmatched. The germline CDR1 and CDR2 sequences are LNHDA and SQIVND (reference sequence). The CDR3 reads CASSIAQGRTNYGYTF. The CDR3 DNA sequence: TGTGCCAGTAGTATCGCACAGGGGCGAACTAACTATGGCTACACCTTC.

V and J are TRBV19 and TRBJ1-1; TRBD1 matches at 10 bases. Trimming removed 3 bases from V and 0 bases from J; junction bases left unmatched: 7. The germline gives CDR1 LNHDA, CDR2 SQIVND (reference sequence). The CDR3 spans 17 residues. CDR3: CASSISGQGLLNTEAFF. CDR3 nucleotide sequence: TGTGCCAGTAGTATTTCGGGACAGGGGCTCTTGAACACTGAAGCTTTCTTT.

This clone has only one observation. This sequence joins TRBV5-4 and TRBJ2-1; 11 positions agree with TRBD2. In germline, CDR1 is SGHNT, CDR2 YYREEE (reference sequence). Trimming cost V 3 bases and J 6 bases; bases outside gene matches: 8. The CDR3 has 16 residues. The CDR3 here is CASSSLAGGLGNEQFF. The DNA of the CDR3 is TGTGCCAGCAGCTCATTAGCGGGGGGGCTAGGCAATGAGCAGTTCTTC.

This sequence joins TRBV12-5 and TRBJ1-3, with D uncertain. This CDR3 comprises 14 residues. CDR1 LGHNT and CDR2 FRNRAP come from the germline V gene. The ends were cut back, 3 bases at V and 3 bases at J, with 9 bases in the middle. DNA for the CDR3: TGTGCTAGTGGTTTCGGTGGTCGTGGAAACACCATATATTTT. It codes for CASGFGGRGNTIYF.

This clone was picked up one time. The chain recombines TRBV6-4 with TRBJ1-1; no definite D call. The CDR3 totals 20 residues. V was cut by 0 bases and J by 0 bases, with 23 bases left in between. CDR1 and CDR2 from the germline V gene are MRHNA and SNTAGT. The CDR3 DNA reads TGTGCCAGCAGTGACTCTTGCACCGTGAACCCAGTGGACTTGAACACTGAAGCTTTCTTT. Protein product: CASSDSCTVNPVDLNTEAFF.

This sequence joins TRBV6-5 and TRBJ1-2, with D possibly matching TRBD1 (6 bases). V lost 6 bases and J 0 bases, leaving 14 bases between the germline ends. The CDR3 totals 15 residues. Germline V CDR1 and CDR2: MNHEY, SVGAGI. This CDR3 is CASSPGGGTNYGYTF. In DNA, the CDR3 is TGTGCCAGCAGCCCCGGGGGGGGCACTAACTATGGCTACACCTTC.

The chain employs TRBV27 and TRBJ1-1, with unresolved D. The germline CDR1 and CDR2 sequences are MNHEY and SMNVEV (reference sequence). Trimming removed 6 bases at V and 6 bases at J, with 17 bases between. The CDR3 spans 14 residues. CDR3 amino acids: CASRLIEEWAEAFF. The CDR3 DNA reads as TGTGCCAGCAGACTAATTGAAGAATGGGCTGAAGCTTTCTTT.

This rearrangement joins TRBV5-6 to TRBJ2-5; no firm D call. Germline V gives CDR1 SGHDT, CDR2 YYEEEE. The CDR3 is 12 amino acids. Trimming removed 0 bases from V and 4 bases from J, with 4 bases in between. CDR3 sequence: CASSLAGETQYF. The CDR3, as DNA: TGTGCCAGCAGCTTGGCAGGAGAGACCCAGTACTTC.

This clone was found once. V gene TRBV2 combines with J gene TRBJ2-7, with 7 nucleotides matching TRBD2. This CDR3 has 14 residues. Germline loops: CDR1 SNHLY, CDR2 FYNNEI. The V and J ends lost 8 bases and 1 base, in that order; junction bases with no gene match: 8. The CDR3 DNA sequence: TGTGCCAGCTACCGGCCAGCGGGGTCCTACGAGCAGTACTTC. It specifies CASYRPAGSYEQYF.

The rearrangement joins TRBV7-3 to TRBJ2-5; tentatively, D is TRBD2 (7 bases). The CDR3 is 13 residues long. Germline assignment: CDR1 SGHTA and CDR2 FQGTGA. V was pared by 4 bases and J by 7 bases, with 13 bases between. The CDR3 region is CASSSHREGTQYF. In DNA form, the CDR3 reads TGTGCCAGCAGCTCTCACAGGGAGGGGACCCAGTACTTC.

This clone was found once. The rearrangement uses TRBV4-1 and TRBJ2-1, with D possibly being TRBD1 (6 bases). The length of the CDR3 is 20 residues. Germline V gene sequence: CDR1 MGHRA, CDR2 YSYEKL. With 0 bases removed from V and 1 base from J, the gap between germline ends came to 22 bases. The CDR3 sequence: CASSQDPDRPQSWSYNEQFF. DNA of the CDR3: TGCGCCAGCAGCCAAGATCCGGACAGACCCCAGTCTTGGTCCTACAATGAGCAGTTCTTC.